These 23 T cell receptor beta chains came from one sample sequenced in a study of OX40 agonist ivuxolimab in advanced cancers. The table came from immunoSEQ multiplex PCR; TCRdb's copy has only in-frame clones and leaves some out. The sample records almost 70,000 clones, over 60% being singletons. Sequences were derived from CD4+ or CD8+ T cells sorted from blood, sampled in a trial of the OX40 agonist ivuxolimab. These receptor sequences come from an adult with an advanced solid tumor such as melanoma, head and neck, liver or kidney cancer.

V gene TRBV19 combines with J gene TRBJ2-7; D is uncertain. Per germline, CDR1 LNHDA and CDR2 SQIVND (reference sequence). This CDR3 is built from 12 residues. The ends were cut back, 5 bases at V and 1 base at J, with 6 bases in the middle. The CDR3 is CASSPGSYEQYF. The CDR3 DNA follows: TGTGCCAGTAGTCCCGGGTCCTACGAGCAGTACTTC.

V and J are TRBV5-8 and TRBJ2-1; 7 nucleotides line up with TRBD1. The CDR3 length is 15 residues. The germline CDR1 and CDR2 sequences are SGHTS and YDEGEE. Losses at the gene ends were 4 bases for V and 4 bases for J; bases not matched to a gene: 8. The CDR3 spells CASSTTGDNYNEQFF. The CDR3 nucleotides read TGTGCCAGCAGCACTACAGGGGATAATTACAATGAGCAGTTCTTC.

The chain uses TRBV28 and TRBJ2-1; 11 bases map to TRBD2. Per germline, CDR1 MDHEN and CDR2 SYDVKM. The CDR3 is made up of 17 amino acids. Unmatched junction bases numbered 6, after V lost 5 bases and J lost 0 bases. In DNA, the CDR3 is TGTGCCAGCAGTCCACCTAGCGGGAGGCCCTCCTACAATGAGCAGTTCTTC. It translates to CASSPPSGRPSYNEQFF.

V is TRBV7-9 and J is TRBJ2-2; no firm D call. Germline lookup yields CDR1 SEHNR and CDR2 FQNEAQ (reference sequence). The CDR3 is 14 amino acids. Trimming stripped 5 bases from V and 0 bases from J, with 7 bases between. CDR3 coding DNA: TGTGCCAGCAGCCCCTCCACGAACACCGGGGAGCTGTTTTTT. Translating it yields CASSPSTNTGELFF.

V is TRBV20-1 and J is TRBJ2-4; no clear D. The CDR3 totals 10 residues. Germline values: CDR1 DFQATT, CDR2 SNEGSKA (reference sequence). Trimming cost V 3 bases and J 8 bases, with 5 bases left between them. The CDR3 here is CSASYDIQYF. CDR3 coding DNA: TGCAGTGCTAGCTACGACATTCAGTACTTC.

This chain links TRBV13 with TRBJ2-3; D unresolved. V was shortened by 5 bases and J by 7 bases, with 13 bases between the two germline ends. From germline, CDR1 is PRHDT and CDR2 FYEKMQ (reference sequence). The CDR3 runs 13 residues. CDR3 sequence: CASSPRTANTQYF. The CDR3 DNA reads as TGTGCCAGCAGCCCCAGAACTGCGAATACGCAGTATTTT.

J is TRBJ2-3 and V is TRBV27; the match to TRBD2 covers 9 bases. J gave up 4 bases and V 3 bases, and 11 bases lay outside the gene matches. CDR3 length: 17 residues. Per germline, CDR1 MNHEY and CDR2 SMNVEV (reference sequence). The CDR3 reads CASSFGFLAGLPDTQYF. In DNA, the CDR3 is TGTGCCAGCAGTTTTGGGTTCCTAGCGGGGTTACCAGATACGCAGTATTTT.

V is TRBV6-6 and J is TRBJ1-2; D uncertain. V lost 7 bases and J lost 8, with 17 bases in between. CDR3 length equals 13 residues. The V gene's germline CDR1 is MNHNY and CDR2 SVGAGI (reference sequence). The CDR3 nucleotides are TGTGCCAGCACCATGGACCAACCTGGGGGCTACACCTTC. Amino acids: CASTMDQPGGYTF.

This chain connects TRBV5-1 to TRBJ2-3; 10 bases line up with TRBD2. With 4 bases clipped from V and 2 bases from J, the junction kept 7 bases outside the gene matches. The CDR3 is 16 amino acids. Per germline, CDR1 SGHRS and CDR2 YFSETQ. This CDR3 is CASSPGTSELTDTQYF. The CDR3 DNA reads as TGCGCCAGCAGCCCTGGGACTAGCGAGCTCACAGATACGCAGTATTTT.

V gene TRBV30 combines with J gene TRBJ1-1; D gene ambiguous. Germline V gives CDR1 GTSNPN, CDR2 SVGIG (reference sequence). The germline V and J ends were trimmed by 0 bases and 5 bases, with 7 bases remaining between them. The length of the CDR3 is 12 residues. For the CDR3, the DNA is TGTGCCTGGAGTGTAACGTTGACTGAAGCTTTCTTT. Residues: CAWSVTLTEAFF.

The V and J genes are TRBV10-2 and TRBJ1-5; the D is unclear. V was cut by 3 bases and J by 1 base, with 13 bases left in between. This CDR3 is built from 16 residues. CDR1 and CDR2 (germline): WSHSY, SAAADI. DNA of the CDR3: TGCGCCAGCAGTGAACGGACCCCCGGGAGCAATCAGCCCCAGCATTTT. This sequence encodes CASSERTPGSNQPQHF.

The chain combines TRBV2 with TRBJ2-1; 8 nucleotides match TRBD1. The CDR3 length is 15 residues. CDR1 and CDR2 (germline): SNHLY, FYNNEI. V lost 5 bases to trimming and J lost 4 bases; unmatched junction nucleotides: 7. The CDR3, as DNA: TGTGCCAGCAGTTTGACAGGGGAATCTTACAATGAGCAGTTCTTC. Translated, it gives CASSLTGESYNEQFF.

The table lists this clone with a few counts. This chain links TRBV7-9 with TRBJ2-5; D is perhaps TRBD1 (7 bases). V lost 2 bases, J lost 5 bases, and 12 bases lay in between. The CDR3 has 14 amino acids. Germline V lookup: CDR1 SEHNR, CDR2 FQNEAQ (reference sequence). Here the CDR3 reads CASSLYQGGETQYF. In DNA form, the CDR3 reads TGTGCCAGCAGCTTATACCAGGGGGGTGAGACCCAGTACTTC.

The chain couples TRBV5-1 to TRBJ2-1; 8 nucleotides agree with TRBD2. The CDR3 spans 14 residues. V dropped 2 bases and J dropped 6; count of bases not matched to a gene: 4. Germline values: CDR1 SGHRS, CDR2 YFSETQ. CDR3 nucleotide sequence: TGCGCCAGCAGCTTAGGAGCGGGAGTCAATGAGCAGTTCTTC. It translates to CASSLGAGVNEQFF.

The chain links TRBV6-1 to TRBJ2-2; D perhaps matches TRBD1 (7 bases). The V and J ends lost 6 bases and 7 bases respectively, with 18 bases between them. In germline, CDR1 is MNHNS, CDR2 SASEGT. The CDR3 totals 15 residues. The CDR3 protein is CASRMEGARSGELFF. The CDR3 DNA is TGTGCCAGCAGGATGGAGGGGGCGCGAAGCGGGGAGCTGTTTTTT.

The chain joins TRBV19 to TRBJ1-5; tentative D call: TRBD1 (5 bases). CDR3 size: 18 residues. Deletions cut 0 bases from V and 0 bases from J, with 15 bases between. CDR1 is LNHDA and CDR2 is SQIVND in the germline V gene (reference sequence). The CDR3 protein is CASSIDGGASGSNQPQHF. The DNA for the CDR3 is TGTGCCAGTAGTATAGACGGAGGGGCGTCGGGTAGCAATCAGCCCCAGCATTTT.

This clone came up once. This chain joins TRBV14 and TRBJ2-7; D is unclear. The CDR3 covers 12 residues. Germline V gene sequence: CDR1 SGHDN, CDR2 FVKESK. V was cut by 1 base and J by 7 bases, with 8 bases left in between. CDR3 in amino acids: CASSQARNEQYF. DNA for the CDR3: TGTGCCAGCAGCCAAGCTAGGAATGAGCAGTACTTC.

This clone was recorded a few times. CDR3 in DNA: TGTGCCAGCAGCCATATGAGTACGCAGTATTTT. Translation: CASSHMSTQYF. The chain recombines TRBV4-2 with TRBJ2-3; D remains unclear. Germline values: CDR1 LGHNA, CDR2 YNFKEQ. CDR3 length equals 11 residues. With 3 bases removed from V and 8 bases from J, the gap between germline ends came to 6 bases.

This chain uses TRBV5-1 with TRBJ2-6, with D uncertain. CDR3 size: 13 residues. Germline CDR1 and CDR2: SGHRS and YFSETQ. V was cut by 0 bases and J by 3 bases, with 1 base left in between. The CDR3 spells CASSLDGANVLTF. The CDR3 nucleotides read TGCGCCAGCAGCTTGGATGGGGCCAACGTCCTGACTTTC. The complete variable domain, with remaining parts taken from reference TRBV5-1 and TRBJ2-6, reads KAGVTQTPRYLIKTRGQQVTLSCSPISGHRSVSWYQQTPGQGLQFLFEYFSETQRNKGNFPGRFSGRQFSNSRSEMNVSTLELGDSALYLCASSLDGANVLTFGAGSRLTVL.

This clone was seen a handful of times. This chain links TRBV28 with TRBJ1-2, with 11 positions matching TRBD1. Germline CDR1 reads MDHEN; CDR2 reads SYDVKM. V lost 7 bases to trimming and J lost 0 bases; unmatched junction nucleotides: 10. This CDR3 is 17 amino acids long. The CDR3 region has the DNA TGTGCCAGCATACTTGGACAGGGGGCTCGAGCTAACTATGGCTACACCTTC. It is translated as CASILGQGARANYGYTF.

V and J are TRBV19 and TRBJ1-4, with TRBD1 identical over 7 bases. The germline V gene encodes CDR1 LNHDA and CDR2 SQIVND (reference sequence). The CDR3 runs to 16 residues. The trim removed 5 bases at V and 3 bases at J, leaving 9 bases unmatched. DNA of the CDR3: TGTGCCAGTAGTCCTTCCCACAGGGGACCTAATGAAAAACTGTTTTTT. The encoded protein is CASSPSHRGPNEKLFF.

The CDR3 reads CASRLTGDEQYF. As DNA, the CDR3 is TGTGCCAGCCGATTGACAGGGGACGAGCAGTACTTC. The chain carries TRBV2 and TRBJ2-7, with TRBD1 matching over 8 bases. With 8 bases clipped from V and 5 bases from J, the junction kept 5 bases outside the gene matches. Germline CDR1 and CDR2: SNHLY and FYNNEI. CDR3 length: 12 amino acids.

The chain employs TRBV6-1 and TRBJ2-5; D is unclear. In germline, CDR1 is MNHNS, CDR2 SASEGT. V was clipped by 10 bases and J by 4 bases, with 13 bases between them. This CDR3 spans 12 amino acids. The CDR3 nucleotides are TGTGCCACAGAAGGACGGTCAGAGACCCAGTACTTC. This encodes CATEGRSETQYF.